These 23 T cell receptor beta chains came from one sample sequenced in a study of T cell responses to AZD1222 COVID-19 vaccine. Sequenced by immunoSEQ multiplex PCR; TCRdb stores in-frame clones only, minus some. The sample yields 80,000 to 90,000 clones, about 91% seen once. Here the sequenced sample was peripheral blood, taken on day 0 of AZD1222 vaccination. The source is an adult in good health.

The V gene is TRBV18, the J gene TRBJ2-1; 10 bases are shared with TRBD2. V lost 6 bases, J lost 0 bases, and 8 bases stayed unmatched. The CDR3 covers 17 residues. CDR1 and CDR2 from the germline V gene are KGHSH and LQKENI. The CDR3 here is CASSYGTSAYSYNEQFF. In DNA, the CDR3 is TGTGCCAGCTCCTACGGGACTAGCGCCTACTCCTACAATGAGCAGTTCTTC. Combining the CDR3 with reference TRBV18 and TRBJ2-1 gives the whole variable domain NAGVMQNPRHLVRRRGQEARLRCSPMKGHSHVYWYRQLPEEGLKFMVYLQKENIIDESGMPKERFSAEFPKEGPSILRIQQVVRGDSAAYFCASSYGTSAYSYNEQFFGPGTRLTVL.

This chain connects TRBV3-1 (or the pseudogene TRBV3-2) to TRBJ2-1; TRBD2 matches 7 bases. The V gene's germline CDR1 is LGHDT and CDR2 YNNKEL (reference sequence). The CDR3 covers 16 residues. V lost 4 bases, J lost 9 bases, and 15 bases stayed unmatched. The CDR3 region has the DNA TGTGCCAGCAGCCGACCTCCCTGGGGGGGGTCTAGTGAGCAGTTCTTC. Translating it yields CASSRPPWGGSSEQFF.

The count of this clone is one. The CDR3 region is CSGLARNEQFF. The CDR3 DNA sequence: TGCAGTGGACTAGCGCGTAATGAGCAGTTCTTC. V is TRBV20-1 and J is TRBJ2-1; 8 bases are shared with TRBD2. In germline, CDR1 is DFQATT, CDR2 SNEGSKA (reference sequence). Trimming cost V 7 bases and J 7 bases; bases outside gene matches: 3. The CDR3 spans 11 residues.

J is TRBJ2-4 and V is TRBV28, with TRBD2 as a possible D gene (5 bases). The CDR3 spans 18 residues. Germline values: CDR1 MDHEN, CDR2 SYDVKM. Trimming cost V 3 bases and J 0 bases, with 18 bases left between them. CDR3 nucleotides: TGTGCCAGCAGTTTGGTAAGCGGAGTCGATCTAGCCAAAAACATTCAGTACTTC. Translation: CASSLVSGVDLAKNIQYF.

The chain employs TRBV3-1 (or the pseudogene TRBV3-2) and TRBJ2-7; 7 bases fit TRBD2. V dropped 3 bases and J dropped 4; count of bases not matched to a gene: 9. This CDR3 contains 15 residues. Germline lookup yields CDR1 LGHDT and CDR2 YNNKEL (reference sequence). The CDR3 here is CASSHSGGNLYEQYF. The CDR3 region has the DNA TGTGCCAGCAGCCATTCGGGAGGTAACCTTTACGAGCAGTACTTC.

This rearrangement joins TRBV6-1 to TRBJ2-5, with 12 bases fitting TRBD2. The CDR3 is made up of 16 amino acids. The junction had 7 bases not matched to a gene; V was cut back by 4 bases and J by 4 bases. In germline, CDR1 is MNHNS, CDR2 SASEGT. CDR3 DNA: TGTGCCAGCAGTGTTGGACTAGCGGGATTTGGAGAGACCCAGTACTTC. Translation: CASSVGLAGFGETQYF.

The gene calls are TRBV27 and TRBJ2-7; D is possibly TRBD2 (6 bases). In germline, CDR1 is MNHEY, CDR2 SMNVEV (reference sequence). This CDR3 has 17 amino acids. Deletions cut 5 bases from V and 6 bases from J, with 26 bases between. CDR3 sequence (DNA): TGTGCCAGCAGTACAAGGGGCGGGGCCAACTCAATGACCGAGCAGTACTTC. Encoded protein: CASSTRGGANSMTEQYF.

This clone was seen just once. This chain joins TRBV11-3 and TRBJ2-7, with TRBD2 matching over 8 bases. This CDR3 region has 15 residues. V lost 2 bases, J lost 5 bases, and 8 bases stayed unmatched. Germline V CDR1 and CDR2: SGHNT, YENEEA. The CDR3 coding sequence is TGTGCCAGCAGCTTATCCACAGCGGGAGCGAACGAGCAGTACTTC. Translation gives CASSLSTAGANEQYF.

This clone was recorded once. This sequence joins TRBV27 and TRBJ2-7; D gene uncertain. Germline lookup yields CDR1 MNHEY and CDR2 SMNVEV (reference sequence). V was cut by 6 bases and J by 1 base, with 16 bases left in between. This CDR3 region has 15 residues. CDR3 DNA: TGTGCCAGCAGGACTGATGGAGTAGGGTCCTACGAGCAGTACTTC. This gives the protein CASRTDGVGSYEQYF.

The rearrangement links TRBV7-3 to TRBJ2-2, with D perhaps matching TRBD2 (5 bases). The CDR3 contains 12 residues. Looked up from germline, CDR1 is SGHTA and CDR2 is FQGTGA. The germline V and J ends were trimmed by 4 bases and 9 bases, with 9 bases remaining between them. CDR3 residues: CASSSGMRELFF. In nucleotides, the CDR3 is TGTGCCAGCAGCTCCGGGATGAGGGAGCTGTTTTTT.

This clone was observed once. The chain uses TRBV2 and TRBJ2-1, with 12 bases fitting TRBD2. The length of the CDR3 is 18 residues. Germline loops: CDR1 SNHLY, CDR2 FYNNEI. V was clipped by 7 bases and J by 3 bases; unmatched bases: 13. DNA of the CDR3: TGTGCCAGCAAGGGATTGACTAGCGGGAGCCTCAGCTACAATGAGCAGTTCTTC. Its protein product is CASKGLTSGSLSYNEQFF.

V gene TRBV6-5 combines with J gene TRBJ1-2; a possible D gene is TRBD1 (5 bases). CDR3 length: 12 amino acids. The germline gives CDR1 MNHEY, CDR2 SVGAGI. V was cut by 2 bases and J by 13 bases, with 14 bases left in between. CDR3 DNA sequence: TGTGCCAGCAGTTACAAAAGGGGCCCTTGCACCTTC. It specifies CASSYKRGPCTF.

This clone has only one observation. This chain's CDR3 is CASSSGTGVNNEQFF. The CDR3 DNA is TGTGCCAGCAGTTCCGGGACAGGGGTGAACAATGAGCAGTTCTTC. The gene calls are TRBV11-2 and TRBJ2-1; 10 nucleotides line up with TRBD1. The J segment lost 5 bases and the V segment lost 6 bases, leaving 7 bases of the junction unmatched. The germline gives CDR1 SGHAT, CDR2 FQNNGV. This CDR3 has 15 residues.

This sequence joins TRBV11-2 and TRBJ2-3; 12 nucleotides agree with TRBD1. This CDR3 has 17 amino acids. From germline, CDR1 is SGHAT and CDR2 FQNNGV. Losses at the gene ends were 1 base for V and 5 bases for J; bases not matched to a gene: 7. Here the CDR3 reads CASSLGWGQGAGDTQYF. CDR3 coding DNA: TGTGCCAGCAGCTTAGGTTGGGGACAGGGGGCGGGAGATACGCAGTATTTT.

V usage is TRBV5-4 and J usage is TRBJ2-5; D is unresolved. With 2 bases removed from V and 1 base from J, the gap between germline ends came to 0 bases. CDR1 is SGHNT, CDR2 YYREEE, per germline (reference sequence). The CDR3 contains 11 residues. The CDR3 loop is CASSFQETQYF. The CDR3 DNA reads TGTGCCAGCAGCTTCCAAGAGACCCAGTACTTC.

The CDR3 DNA sequence: TGTGCCAGCAGTCAACGAACAAGGATGAACACTGAAGCTTTCTTT. Translating gives CASSQRTRMNTEAFF. This chain connects TRBV28 to TRBJ1-1, with D unresolved. Germline V gene data show CDR1 as MDHEN and CDR2 as SYDVKM. The CDR3 is 15 residues long. V was cut by 5 bases and J by 0 bases, with 13 bases left in between.

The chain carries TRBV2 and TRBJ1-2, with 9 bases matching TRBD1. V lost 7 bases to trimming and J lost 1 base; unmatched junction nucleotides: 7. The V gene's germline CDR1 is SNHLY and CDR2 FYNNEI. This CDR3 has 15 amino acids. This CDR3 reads CASTSRDRDNYGYTF. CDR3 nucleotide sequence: TGTGCCAGCACTAGCCGGGACAGGGATAACTATGGCTACACCTTC.

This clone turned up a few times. The CDR3 reads CASSPGLNYEQYF. The CDR3 region has the DNA TGTGCCAGCTCACCGGGACTAAACTACGAGCAGTACTTC. The J gene is TRBJ2-7, the V gene TRBV18; 7 bases match TRBD2. There are 13 residues in the CDR3. The germline CDR1 and CDR2 sequences are KGHSH and LQKENI. V lost 3 bases and J lost 3; bases outside the gene matches: 2.

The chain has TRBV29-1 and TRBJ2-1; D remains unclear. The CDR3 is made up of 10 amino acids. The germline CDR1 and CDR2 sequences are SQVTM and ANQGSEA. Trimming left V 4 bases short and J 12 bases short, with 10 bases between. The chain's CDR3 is CSVAETGQFF. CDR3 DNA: TGCAGCGTTGCTGAGACTGGGCAGTTCTTC.

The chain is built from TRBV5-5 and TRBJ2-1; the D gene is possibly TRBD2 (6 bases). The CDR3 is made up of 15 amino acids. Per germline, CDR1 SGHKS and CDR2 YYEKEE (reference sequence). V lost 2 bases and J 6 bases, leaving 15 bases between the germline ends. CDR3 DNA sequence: TGTGCCAGCAGCTTTAGGCGGGACGGGGGCAATGAGCAGTTCTTC. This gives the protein CASSFRRDGGNEQFF.

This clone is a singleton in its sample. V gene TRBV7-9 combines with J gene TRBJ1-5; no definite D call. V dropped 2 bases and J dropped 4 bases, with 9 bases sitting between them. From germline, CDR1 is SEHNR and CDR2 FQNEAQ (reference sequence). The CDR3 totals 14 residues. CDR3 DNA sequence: TGTGCCAGCAGCTTACGGGGTGAGAATCAGCCCCAGCATTTT. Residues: CASSLRGENQPQHF. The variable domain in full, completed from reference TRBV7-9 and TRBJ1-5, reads DTGVSQNPRHKITKRGQNVTFRCDPISEHNRLYWYRQTLGQGPEFLTYFQNEAQLEKSRLLSDRFSAERPKGSFSTLEIQRTEQGDSAMYLCASSLRGENQPQHFGDGTRLSIL.

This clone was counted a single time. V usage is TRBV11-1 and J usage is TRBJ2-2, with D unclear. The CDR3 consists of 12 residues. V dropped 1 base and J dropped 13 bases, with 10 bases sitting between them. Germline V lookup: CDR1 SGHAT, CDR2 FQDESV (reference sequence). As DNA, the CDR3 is TGTGCCAGCAGCTTAGGACCTTTGGCGCTGTTTTTT. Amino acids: CASSLGPLALFF.

The CDR3 is CASRWGQGTQETQYF. CDR3 DNA: TGTGCCAGCAGGTGGGGGCAGGGAACCCAAGAGACCCAGTACTTC. The rearrangement uses TRBV27 and TRBJ2-5, with a possible D match to TRBD1 (6 bases). The germline V gene encodes CDR1 MNHEY and CDR2 SMNVEV (reference sequence). This CDR3 has 15 amino acids. V dropped 6 bases and J dropped 1 base, with 15 bases sitting between them.